One and the same sample provided the 14 T cell receptor beta chains below, sequenced in a study of blood T cell repertoires in COVID-19. Clones were sequenced by immunoSEQ multiplex PCR, and TCRdb holds only the in-frame ones, with some missing. Found here are over 150,000 clones, over 65% of them singletons; the top ten hold roughly 8.3%. The sample consisted of peripheral blood. These receptors originate from a man aged 55 to 70 with acute or convalescent COVID-19.

The chain is built from TRBV7-2 and TRBJ2-1, with 9 bases identical to TRBD2. This CDR3 is 16 amino acids long. Germline values: CDR1 SGHTA, CDR2 FQGNSA. With 4 bases clipped from V and 6 bases from J, the junction kept 10 bases outside the gene matches. DNA for the CDR3: TGTGCCAGCAGCTCGACGTCGGCGGGGGGGCTCAATGAGCAGTTCTTC. Encoded protein: CASSSTSAGGLNEQFF.

The chain employs TRBV2 and TRBJ2-5; tentative D call: TRBD2 (5 bases). This CDR3 region has 12 residues. With 3 bases removed from V and 5 bases from J, the gap between germline ends came to 7 bases. From germline, CDR1 is SNHLY and CDR2 FYNNEI. Here the CDR3 reads CASSEASETQYF. The CDR3 DNA sequence: TGTGCCAGCAGTGAGGCTAGCGAGACCCAGTACTTC.

The chain combines TRBV30 with TRBJ1-3; 7 bases are shared with TRBD1. Losses at the gene ends were 4 bases for V and 7 bases for J; bases not matched to a gene: 10. Per the germline V gene, CDR1 is GTSNPN and CDR2 is SVGIG (reference sequence). This CDR3 spans 14 amino acids. CDR3 region: CAWIRQGRRNTIYF. Here the CDR3 DNA reads TGTGCCTGGATCAGACAGGGAAGAAGGAACACCATATATTTT.

CDR3 nucleotides: TGTGCCAGCAGCGGCCCTCCACAGGGGGGCTACACAGATACGCAGTATTTT. Its protein product is CASSGPPQGGYTDTQYF. The chain couples TRBV5-6 to TRBJ2-3, with 8 nucleotides matching TRBD1. This CDR3 contains 17 residues. The junction had 12 bases not matched to a gene; V was cut back by 4 bases and J by 2 bases. The V gene's germline CDR1 is SGHDT and CDR2 YYEEEE.

This chain joins TRBV6-1 and TRBJ1-5; D uncertain. Germline values: CDR1 MNHNS, CDR2 SASEGT. There are 15 residues in the CDR3. Trimming pared 3 bases from V and 0 bases from J, leaving 9 bases between. The CDR3 region has the DNA TGTGCCAGCAGTGAGCCAGATTATAGCAATCAGCCCCAGCATTTT. This codes for CASSEPDYSNQPQHF.

This chain connects TRBV9 to TRBJ2-6; the D gene is possibly TRBD2 (6 bases). Germline CDR1 reads SGDLS; CDR2 reads YYNGEE. The CDR3 covers 17 residues. V lost 1 base, J lost 0 bases, and 11 bases lay in between. The CDR3 sequence is CASSVPSGGSGANVLTF. Here the CDR3 DNA reads TGTGCCAGCAGCGTACCCTCCGGGGGCTCTGGGGCCAACGTCCTGACTTTC. The full variable domain, completed using reference TRBV9 and TRBJ2-6, is DSGVTQTPKHLITATGQRVTLRCSPRSGDLSVYWYQQSLDQGLQFLIQYYNGEERAKGNILERFSAQQFPDLHSELNLSSLELGDSALYFCASSVPSGGSGANVLTFGAGSRLTVL.

The chain couples TRBV28 to TRBJ2-1, with TRBD2 matching 10 bases. The CDR3 loop spans 17 amino acids. Per the germline V gene, CDR1 is MDHEN and CDR2 is SYDVKM. J lost 7 bases, V lost 3 bases, and 12 bases had no gene match. CDR3 protein: CASSLGLAGALRNEQFF. In DNA form, the CDR3 reads TGTGCCAGCAGTTTGGGCCTAGCGGGGGCCTTAAGGAATGAGCAGTTCTTC.

The V call is TRBV9, the J call TRBJ1-2; 7 bases are shared with TRBD1. CDR1 is SGDLS, CDR2 YYNGEE, per germline. The CDR3 sequence is 14 residues long. V was pared by 4 bases and J by 4 bases, with 7 bases of the junction left unmatched. The CDR3 DNA follows: TGTGCCAGCAGCCCGCAGGACAGGTTCTATGGCTACACCTTC. Its translation is CASSPQDRFYGYTF.

The chain combines TRBV4-1 with TRBJ2-6; a weak D match, TRBD2 (7 bases). Germline assignment: CDR1 MGHRA and CDR2 YSYEKL. The V end lost 7 bases, the J end lost 3 bases, and 22 bases lay between the germline ends. The CDR3 length is 18 residues. The chain's CDR3 is CASTRWGGRIDGANVLTF. CDR3 nucleotides: TGCGCCAGCACCCGTTGGGGGGGGCGAATTGATGGGGCCAACGTCCTGACTTTC.

This clone appeared once. The V gene is TRBV6-1, the J gene TRBJ1-3, with 7 nucleotides matching TRBD1. V dropped 2 bases and J dropped 3; count of bases not matched to a gene: 10. Germline loops: CDR1 MNHNS, CDR2 SASEGT. This CDR3 region has 17 residues. CDR3 loop: CASSELLQGYFGNTIYF. CDR3 coding DNA: TGTGCCAGCAGTGAATTGTTACAGGGGTATTTTGGAAACACCATATATTTT.

This clone was counted ten times or more. The genes are TRBV10-3 and TRBJ2-7; no clear D gene. CDR3 length: 11 residues. Germline V gene data show CDR1 as ENHRY and CDR2 as SYGVKD. Trimming shortened V by 5 bases and J by 2 bases, and 4 bases separated the two germline ends. The CDR3: CAISQTYEQYF. DNA of the CDR3: TGTGCCATCAGTCAGACCTACGAGCAGTACTTC.

The rearrangement joins TRBV19 to TRBJ2-6; TRBD1 agrees at 8 bases. Germline assignment: CDR1 LNHDA and CDR2 SQIVND (reference sequence). Trimming at V came to 3 bases and at J to 0 bases, leaving 10 bases not matched to a gene. The CDR3 spans 19 residues. This CDR3 is CASSMGQVIIPSGANVLTF. The CDR3, as DNA: TGTGCCAGTAGTATGGGACAGGTAATTATCCCCTCTGGGGCCAACGTCCTGACTTTC.

This chain uses TRBV4-1 with TRBJ1-2; 8 bases fit TRBD1. V lost 4 bases, J lost 4 bases, and 8 bases stayed unmatched. Germline CDR1 is MGHRA and CDR2 is YSYEKL. The CDR3 has 15 residues. The CDR3 nucleotides read TGCGCCAGCAGCCCAGGGGGCAGGGGAGGCTATGGCTACACCTTC. Residues: CASSPGGRGGYGYTF.

This clone appeared once. This chain links TRBV5-1 with TRBJ1-1, with 8 nucleotides matching TRBD1. The CDR3 consists of 14 residues. The J segment lost 1 base and the V segment lost 2 bases, leaving 1 base of the junction unmatched. Germline V gene lookup returns CDR1 SGHRS and CDR2 YFSETQ. The CDR3 DNA follows: TGCGCCAGCAGCTTCGGACAGGGGAACACTGAAGCTTTCTTT. Its protein is CASSFGQGNTEAFF. The full variable domain, with the rest looked up from reference TRBV5-1 and TRBJ1-1, is KAGVTQTPRYLIKTRGQQVTLSCSPISGHRSVSWYQQTPGQGLQFLFEYFSETQRNKGNFPGRFSGRQFSNSRSEMNVSTLELGDSALYLCASSFGQGNTEAFFGQGTRLTVV.